The 14 T cell receptor beta chains below come from one sample, sequenced in a study of blood T cell repertoires in COVID-19. Repertoires were generated with immunoSEQ multiplex PCR, while TCRdb's copy carries only in-frame clones and drops some. The data show 110,000 to 150,000 clones, roughly 90% seen once. The specimen sequenced was peripheral blood. All receptors come from a man between 50 and 59 years old with active or convalescent COVID-19.

The V and J genes are TRBV5-1 and TRBJ2-2; 14 bases map to TRBD2. Per the germline V gene, CDR1 is SGHRS and CDR2 is YFSETQ. V lost 4 bases and J lost 2; bases outside the gene matches: 10. The CDR3 length is 19 residues. CDR3 DNA: TGCGCCAGCAGCCTACCCGGGACTAGCGGGAGCCCTAACACCGGGGAGCTGTTTTTT. Its protein is CASSLPGTSGSPNTGELFF.

The chain has TRBV24-1 and TRBJ2-7; possibly TRBD2 for D (6 bases). The CDR3 is made up of 14 amino acids. Germline-derived CDR1 and CDR2 are KGHDR and SFDVKD. The V gene lost 4 bases and the J gene lost 7 bases, with 16 bases spanning the gap. CDR3 DNA: TGTGCCACCAGTGAGTCTCCGGGGGAGAGAGAGCAGTACTTC. It yields the protein CATSESPGEREQYF.

The chain has TRBV12-3 or TRBV12-4 and TRBJ1-2; 9 positions agree with TRBD1. The CDR3 spans 13 residues. The J segment lost 8 bases and the V segment lost 4 bases, leaving 5 bases of the junction unmatched. CDR3 DNA: TGTGCCAGCAGTTCCGGGACAGGGATCGGCTACACCTTC. As protein: CASSSGTGIGYTF.

The chain carries TRBV5-1 and TRBJ2-5; 7 nucleotides align to TRBD2. CDR3 length: 17 amino acids. From germline, CDR1 is SGHRS and CDR2 YFSETQ. J lost 3 bases, V lost 0 bases, and 11 bases had no gene match. CDR3 sequence: CASSLGWPSGSEETQYF. Here the CDR3 DNA reads TGCGCCAGCAGCTTGGGTTGGCCTAGCGGTTCCGAAGAGACCCAGTACTTC.

This sequence joins TRBV9 and TRBJ2-5, with D possibly matching TRBD1 (6 bases). Trimming shortened V by 6 bases and J by 5 bases, and 17 bases separated the two germline ends. The CDR3 contains 14 residues. The germline V gene has CDR1 SGDLS and CDR2 YYNGEE. Written as DNA, the CDR3 is TGTGCCAGCACCCCTTCAGGGGTAGGCGAGACCCAGTACTTC. It codes for CASTPSGVGETQYF.

The chain has TRBV28 and TRBJ2-7, with TRBD2 identical over 7 bases. V lost 5 bases, J lost 3 bases, and 13 bases stayed unmatched. The CDR3 contains 16 residues. The V gene's germline CDR1 is MDHEN and CDR2 SYDVKM. The CDR3 protein is CASSKGPGTNLYEQYF. Here the CDR3 DNA reads TGTGCCAGCAGTAAAGGGCCCGGGACTAATCTCTACGAGCAGTACTTC.

This sequence joins TRBV6-5 and TRBJ1-1; D not certain. CDR3 length: 15 amino acids. The germline V and J ends were trimmed by 6 bases and 1 base, with 15 bases remaining between them. Germline assignment: CDR1 MNHEY and CDR2 SVGAGI. Written as DNA, the CDR3 is TGTGCCAGCAGGGCACGGGCGGGGTGGAACACTGAAGCTTTCTTT. Residues: CASRARAGWNTEAFF.

The chain joins TRBV28 to TRBJ1-2, with 7 bases aligning to TRBD1. J gave up 5 bases and V 3 bases, and 3 bases lay outside the gene matches. In germline, CDR1 is MDHEN, CDR2 SYDVKM. The CDR3 is 13 residues long. This chain's CDR3 is CASSFSQGYGYTF. The CDR3 DNA sequence: TGTGCCAGCAGTTTCTCACAGGGGTATGGCTACACCTTC.

V and J are TRBV9 and TRBJ2-5, with 10 nucleotides matching TRBD2. The CDR3 spans 16 residues. Germline values: CDR1 SGDLS, CDR2 YYNGEE. V shed 0 bases and J 4 bases; nucleotides not matched to a gene: 6. CDR3 region: CASSVASGGILETQYF. The CDR3 DNA reads as TGTGCCAGCAGCGTAGCTAGCGGGGGTATCTTAGAGACCCAGTACTTC.

V is TRBV9 and J is TRBJ2-7; 7 bases match TRBD1. The J segment lost 2 bases and the V segment lost 4 bases, leaving 6 bases of the junction unmatched. Germline V gene sequence: CDR1 SGDLS, CDR2 YYNGEE. The CDR3 sequence is 14 residues long. The CDR3 sequence is CASSPDRVPYEQYF. CDR3 DNA sequence: TGTGCCAGCAGCCCCGACAGGGTTCCCTACGAGCAGTACTTC.

The chain recombines TRBV5-1 with TRBJ2-7, with 12 positions matching TRBD1. J was trimmed by 3 bases and V by 4 bases; bases with no gene match: 5. CDR3 length: 15 residues. The germline V gene has CDR1 SGHRS and CDR2 YFSETQ. As DNA, the CDR3 is TGCGCCAGCAGCGGAGGGACAGGGGGCTACTACGAGCAGTACTTC. Encoded protein: CASSGGTGGYYEQYF. Full variable domain (remainder filled in from reference TRBV5-1 and TRBJ2-7): KAGVTQTPRYLIKTRGQQVTLSCSPISGHRSVSWYQQTPGQGLQFLFEYFSETQRNKGNFPGRFSGRQFSNSRSEMNVSTLELGDSALYLCASSGGTGGYYEQYFGPGTRLTVT.

V gene TRBV28 combines with J gene TRBJ2-3, with TRBD2 matching 8 bases. The CDR3 has 16 amino acids. After removal of 7 bases from V and 2 bases from J, the junction contained 11 bases not matched to a gene. Germline lookup yields CDR1 MDHEN and CDR2 SYDVKM. The CDR3 DNA is TGTGCCAGCACTCCGGGGGGGTTGGTTGTCACAGATACGCAGTATTTT. As protein: CASTPGGLVVTDTQYF.

V usage is TRBV18 and J usage is TRBJ2-7; possibly TRBD2 for D (5 bases). This CDR3 contains 14 residues. With 1 base removed from V and 0 bases from J, the gap between germline ends came to 7 bases. Germline V gene lookup returns CDR1 KGHSH and CDR2 LQKENI. The CDR3: CASSPQEGSYEQYF. DNA for the CDR3: TGTGCCAGCTCACCACAAGAGGGCTCCTACGAGCAGTACTTC.

This chain connects TRBV18 to TRBJ2-5; 13 nucleotides align to TRBD2. This CDR3 contains 16 residues. Germline CDR1 is KGHSH and CDR2 is LQKENI. J was trimmed by 1 base and V by 3 bases; bases with no gene match: 2. CDR3 amino acids: CASSPTSGRIQETQYF. In DNA form, the CDR3 reads TGTGCCAGCTCACCGACTAGCGGGAGGATCCAAGAGACCCAGTACTTC.